In its sample, the clone carrying this T cell receptor (beta chain) was seen many times. The antigen is undetermined. The ends were cut back, 6 bases at V and 1 base at J, with 12 bases in the middle. CDR3 length: 14 amino acids. Per the germline V gene, CDR1 is DFQATT and CDR2 is SNEGSKA (reference sequence). TCRdb itself ran the 5' RACE reads through MiXCR, one entry per CDR3 protein. The repertoire includes 300,000 or so distinct CDR3 sequences, roughly 13% of them detected once, and approximately 0.49% sits in the top ten. The data are from a study of T cells after yellow fever vaccination. Overall study findings and caveats: The secondary T-cell response peaked on day 5, not day 15, but was weaker.

The chain is built from TRBV20-1 and TRBJ2-2, with D possibly being TRBD1 (6 bases). The source material was CD4+ T cells sorted from PBMCs, sampled 45 days after the yellow fever booster vaccination. The source is a man aged 30 to 39 who received the YFV17D yellow fever vaccine. The CDR3 protein is CSARPGQNTGELFF. As DNA, the CDR3 is TGCAGTGCCCGGCCGGGACAGAACACCGGGGAGCTGTTTTTT.